The 8 T cell receptor beta chains given below trace back to one sample, sequenced in a study of T cells in tuberculosis. Thawed, overnight-rested PBMC were stained with GMM-loaded CD1B tetramer, viability dye and anti-CD3, then sorted. CD1B tetramers were loaded with Rhodococcus equi-derived C32 glucose monomycolate. This table comes from immunoSEQ multiplex PCR, and its TCRdb copy is limited to in-frame clones, with some not included. The table shows 55,000 to 60,000 clones, with 88% occurring only once. The sample taken for sequencing was CD1b-GMM tetramer-negative cells sorted from PBMCs. The receptors were gathered from an adult woman with latent tuberculosis.

The V and J genes are TRBV9 and TRBJ2-7, with 10 bases lining up with TRBD2. The CDR3 loop spans 16 amino acids. Germline V lookup: CDR1 SGDLS, CDR2 YYNGEE. V trimming: 1 base; J trimming: 7 bases; junction bases outside the gene matches: 11. The CDR3 reads CASSVTSSGRLSEQYF. As DNA, the CDR3 is TGTGCCAGCAGCGTAACGTCTAGCGGGAGATTGAGTGAGCAGTACTTC.

The chain couples TRBV15 to TRBJ2-5, with TRBD2 identical over 8 bases. CDR1 LNHNV and CDR2 YYDKDF come from the germline V gene (reference sequence). J gave up 2 bases and V 1 base, and 3 bases lay outside the gene matches. The CDR3 extends over 15 amino acids. The DNA for the CDR3 is TGTGCCACCAGCAGAGCAATAGCGGGGCAAGAGACCCAGTACTTC. Translated: CATSRAIAGQETQYF.

V and J are TRBV19 and TRBJ1-2; D possibly corresponds to TRBD1 (6 bases). Trimming removed 10 bases at V and 3 bases at J, with 12 bases between. Germline CDR1 and CDR2: LNHDA and SQIVND (reference sequence). The CDR3 length is 12 residues. CDR3 loop: CATQGSHYGYTF. As DNA, the CDR3 is TGTGCCACACAGGGTTCCCACTATGGCTACACCTTC.

This rearrangement joins TRBV5-1 to TRBJ2-5, with D perhaps TRBD2 (6 bases). Trimming cost V 4 bases and J 0 bases, with 22 bases left between them. The CDR3 has 18 amino acids. CDR1 SGHRS and CDR2 YFSETQ come from the germline V gene. This CDR3 is CASSPAGGAGRNQETQYF. CDR3 nucleotides: TGCGCCAGCAGCCCCGCCGGAGGGGCAGGTCGGAACCAAGAGACCCAGTACTTC.

V is TRBV19 and J is TRBJ1-3, with TRBD1 matching over 7 bases. The V gene end was trimmed by 9 bases and the J gene end by 4 bases; junction bases not matched to a gene: 6. Germline-derived CDR1 and CDR2 are LNHDA and SQIVND (reference sequence). The CDR3 runs 13 residues. The CDR3 protein is CASHRGSGNTIYF. The CDR3 nucleotides are TGTGCCAGCCACAGGGGATCGGGAAACACCATATATTTT.

This sequence joins TRBV12-5 and TRBJ1-2; no definite D call. CDR3 size: 15 residues. From germline, CDR1 is LGHNT and CDR2 FRNRAP. Trimming stripped 0 bases from V and 7 bases from J, with 15 bases between. The CDR3 DNA follows: TGTGCTAGTGGTTTGGTAATAACAGAACCTGGTGGCTACACCTTC. It yields the protein CASGLVITEPGGYTF.

This rearrangement joins TRBV15 to TRBJ1-5; no definite D call. Germline V CDR1 and CDR2: LNHNV, YYDKDF (reference sequence). V was trimmed by 0 bases and J by 12 bases, leaving 9 bases between them. CDR3 length equals 12 residues. Written as DNA, the CDR3 is TGTGCCACCAGCAGAGATAGCAGTAGCCAGCATTTT. This translates into CATSRDSSSQHF.

This clone has only one observation. This chain links TRBV5-1 with TRBJ2-1, with unresolved D. Trimming took 2 bases from V and 0 from J, leaving 6 bases between them. Germline values: CDR1 SGHRS, CDR2 YFSETQ. This CDR3 region has 14 residues. This chain's CDR3 is CASSFRSSYNEQFF. The CDR3 DNA reads as TGCGCCAGCAGCTTTCGGAGCTCCTACAATGAGCAGTTCTTC.